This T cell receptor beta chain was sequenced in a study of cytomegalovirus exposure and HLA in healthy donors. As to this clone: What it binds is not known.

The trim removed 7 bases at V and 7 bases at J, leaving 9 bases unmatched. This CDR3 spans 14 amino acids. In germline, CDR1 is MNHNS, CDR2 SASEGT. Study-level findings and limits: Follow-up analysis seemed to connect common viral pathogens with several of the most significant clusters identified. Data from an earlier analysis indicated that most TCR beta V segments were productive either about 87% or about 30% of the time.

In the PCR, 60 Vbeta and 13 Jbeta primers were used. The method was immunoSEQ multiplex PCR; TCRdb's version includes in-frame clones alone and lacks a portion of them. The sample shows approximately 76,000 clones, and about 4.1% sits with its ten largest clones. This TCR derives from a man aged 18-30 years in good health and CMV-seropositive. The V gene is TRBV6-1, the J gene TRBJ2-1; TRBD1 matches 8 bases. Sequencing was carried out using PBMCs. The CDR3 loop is CASIKDRALNEQFF. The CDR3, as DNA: TGTGCCAGCATTAAGGACAGGGCGCTGAATGAGCAGTTCTTC.